These 19 T cell receptor beta chains originate from one sample sequenced in a study of shared clonotypes between healthy human individuals. TCRdb's table, derived via immunoSEQ multiplex PCR, lists solely in-frame clones and lacks some. The top ten clones hold about 9.4% of a sample with some 360,000 clones, around 70% of them seen once. The sequencing sample was made of memory CD4+ T cells sorted from blood. Subset: CD45RA-negative fraction. These receptor sequences come from a man under 40 in good health.

J is TRBJ1-3 and V is TRBV4-1; TRBD1 agrees at 7 bases. Per the germline V gene, CDR1 is MGHRA and CDR2 is YSYEKL. Trimming removed 0 bases from V and 4 bases from J; junction bases left unmatched: 6. The CDR3 totals 16 residues. CDR3 sequence: CASSQEPQGEGNTIYF. Written as DNA, the CDR3 is TGCGCCAGCAGCCAAGAACCGCAGGGGGAAGGAAACACCATATATTTT.

In nucleotides, the CDR3 is TGTGCCAGCATAGGGTCAGGCAACACCGGGGAGCTGTTTTTT. It translates to CASIGSGNTGELFF. This sequence joins TRBV2 and TRBJ2-2; the D is unclear. The CDR3 covers 14 residues. Trimming left V 7 bases short and J 2 bases short, with 11 bases between. Germline V CDR1 and CDR2: SNHLY, FYNNEI.

The chain recombines TRBV19 with TRBJ1-2; perhaps TRBD1 as D (5 bases). Germline V gives CDR1 LNHDA, CDR2 SQIVND (reference sequence). CDR3 length: 14 residues. V lost 2 bases to trimming and J lost 4 bases, with 11 bases between them. CDR3 amino acids: CASSIREGSYGYTF. The DNA for the CDR3 is TGTGCCAGTAGTATACGGGAGGGGTCCTATGGCTACACCTTC.

The chain combines TRBV15 with TRBJ2-1, with D tentatively TRBD2 (6 bases). CDR3 length: 13 amino acids. The ends were cut back, 5 bases at V and 4 bases at J, with 9 bases in the middle. Germline loops: CDR1 LNHNV, CDR2 YYDKDF (reference sequence). The CDR3 here is CATSGGGYNEQFF. The CDR3 nucleotides are TGTGCCACCAGCGGAGGAGGGTACAATGAGCAGTTCTTC.

The CDR3 DNA reads as TGCGCCAGCAGTGTCCTGGACAGGGAAGAGACCCAGTACTTC. Residues: CASSVLDREETQYF. V usage is TRBV5-1 and J usage is TRBJ2-5, with 8 bases lining up with TRBD1. V lost 5 bases, J lost 3 bases, and 6 bases stayed unmatched. The CDR3 consists of 14 residues. The germline CDR1 and CDR2 sequences are SGHRS and YFSETQ.

The chain recombines TRBV6-1 with TRBJ1-2, with D uncertain. Trimming pared 4 bases from V and 1 base from J, leaving 7 bases between. This CDR3 region has 13 residues. Germline values: CDR1 MNHNS, CDR2 SASEGT. The CDR3 spells CASSGHRNYGYTF. CDR3 coding DNA: TGTGCCAGCAGTGGACACCGTAACTATGGCTACACCTTC.

CDR3 sequence: CATTTGITSYGYTF. The DNA of the CDR3 is TGTGCCACCACAACAGGGATAACAAGCTATGGCTACACCTTC. The rearrangement uses TRBV6-1 and TRBJ1-2; D may be TRBD1 (6 bases). V gave up 10 bases and J gave up 4 bases, with 19 bases separating them. This CDR3 is 14 amino acids long. The germline gives CDR1 MNHNS, CDR2 SASEGT.

The gene calls are TRBV6-6 and TRBJ2-3, with D perhaps being TRBD1 or TRBD2 (5 bases each). Trimming removed 2 bases from V and 1 base from J, with 7 bases in between. The CDR3 length is 14 residues. The germline V gene has CDR1 MNHNY and CDR2 SVGAGI (reference sequence). The CDR3 nucleotides read TGTGCCAGCAGTTACGGGACGGGCACAGATACGCAGTATTTT. Protein: CASSYGTGTDTQYF.

The CDR3 bases are TGTGCCAGCAGCCTACGGATAGCGGGACTTTCTGGCAATGAGCAGTTCTTC. Encoded protein: CASSLRIAGLSGNEQFF. The rearrangement joins TRBV7-8 to TRBJ2-1, with TRBD2 identical over 8 bases. Germline values: CDR1 SGHVS, CDR2 FQNEAQ. Trimming removed 5 bases from V and 6 bases from J; junction bases left unmatched: 15. The CDR3 contains 17 residues.

The chain joins TRBV11-2 to TRBJ2-1, with D hard to call. Germline lookup yields CDR1 SGHAT and CDR2 FQNNGV. The CDR3 totals 15 residues. The germline V and J ends were trimmed by 4 bases and 0 bases, with 10 bases remaining between them. This CDR3 reads CASSSGAFSYNEQFF. The CDR3 DNA follows: TGTGCCAGCAGCTCCGGTGCATTCTCCTACAATGAGCAGTTCTTC.

V is TRBV7-6 and J is TRBJ2-6; possible D gene TRBD2, 6 bases. CDR1 and CDR2 (germline): SGHVS, FNYEAQ. Trimming took 8 bases from V and 1 from J, leaving 18 bases between them. This CDR3 contains 17 residues. CDR3 bases: TGTGCCAGCGGAGGGGTTCTTCTGGGTTCTGGGGCCAACGTCCTGACTTTC. This encodes CASGGVLLGSGANVLTF. The whole variable domain, filled in from reference TRBV7-6 and TRBJ2-6, reads GAGVSQSPRYKVTKRGQDVALRCDPISGHVSLYWYRQALGQGPEFLTYFNYEAQQDKSGLPNDRFSAERPEGSISTLTIQRTEQRDSAMYRCASGGVLLGSGANVLTFGAGSRLTVL.

This clone was observed at least ten times. This chain connects TRBV14 to TRBJ1-5; 9 nucleotides agree with TRBD1. Per the germline V gene, CDR1 is SGHDN and CDR2 is FVKESK. The CDR3 extends over 15 amino acids. V gave up 4 bases and J gave up 3 bases; unmatched junction bases: 4. CDR3 coding DNA: TGTGCCAGCAGCCGGGACAGGGACCTCAATCAGCCCCAGCATTTT. Residues: CASSRDRDLNQPQHF.

This clone has a single count. The chain links TRBV28 to TRBJ2-7; D may be TRBD2 (5 bases). Germline CDR1 and CDR2: MDHEN and SYDVKM. The CDR3 has 15 residues. Trimming removed 0 bases at V and 5 bases at J, with 14 bases between. CDR3 DNA sequence: TGTGCCAGCAGTTTATGGAGACTAAAAACCAACGAGCAGTACTTC. This gives the protein CASSLWRLKTNEQYF.

Only one count was recorded for this clone. The CDR3 loop is CASSLASRQGREQYF. CDR3 bases: TGTGCCAGCAGCTTAGCTTCCCGACAGGGACGCGAGCAGTACTTC. The J gene is TRBJ2-7, the V gene TRBV7-2; 7 bases are a match to TRBD1. CDR3 length equals 15 residues. V lost 0 bases to trimming and J lost 6 bases; unmatched junction nucleotides: 8. Germline V CDR1 and CDR2: SGHTA, FQGNSA.

This chain's CDR3 is CATSRDRLAEIQYF. In DNA, the CDR3 is TGTGCCACCAGCAGAGATCGTCTAGCGGAGATTCAGTACTTC. J is TRBJ2-4 and V is TRBV15, with 7 bases fitting TRBD2. Germline V CDR1 and CDR2: LNHNV, YYDKDF (reference sequence). Trimming cost V 0 bases and J 10 bases; bases outside gene matches: 6. The CDR3 extends over 14 amino acids.

The DNA for the CDR3 is TGTGCCAGCAGTACCTATGCGGGACTCACAGATACGCAGTATTTT. As protein: CASSTYAGLTDTQYF. The V call is TRBV28, the J call TRBJ2-3, with D tentatively TRBD2 (6 bases). The CDR3 consists of 15 residues. With 5 bases removed from V and 2 bases from J, the gap between germline ends came to 14 bases. Germline V CDR1 and CDR2: MDHEN, SYDVKM.

The chain is built from TRBV5-5 and TRBJ2-1; TRBD1 or TRBD2 may be the D gene (6 bases each). This CDR3 region has 16 residues. The germline V gene has CDR1 SGHKS and CDR2 YYEKEE (reference sequence). V shed 4 bases and J shed 2 bases, with 16 bases lying between them. CDR3 sequence (DNA): TGTGCCAGCAGCCAGATTGAGGGGGGTGCCTACAATGAGCAGTTCTTC. Encoded protein: CASSQIEGGAYNEQFF.

The V call is TRBV19, the J call TRBJ1-2; 7 nucleotides align to TRBD1. Trimming at V came to 0 bases and at J to 14 bases, leaving 9 bases not matched to a gene. The length of the CDR3 is 13 residues. The germline V gene has CDR1 LNHDA and CDR2 SQIVND (reference sequence). CDR3 amino acids: CASSIDRRTGRTF. CDR3 DNA: TGTGCCAGTAGTATAGATCGACGGACAGGACGGACCTTC.

This chain connects TRBV10-1 to TRBJ2-2; no firm D call. Germline values: CDR1 WNHNN, CDR2 SYGVQD (reference sequence). Trimming left V 0 bases short and J 6 bases short, with 11 bases between. CDR3 length: 15 amino acids. The CDR3 reads CASSESGIRAGELFF. The CDR3 region has the DNA TGCGCCAGCAGTGAGTCGGGGATTCGGGCCGGGGAGCTGTTTTTT.